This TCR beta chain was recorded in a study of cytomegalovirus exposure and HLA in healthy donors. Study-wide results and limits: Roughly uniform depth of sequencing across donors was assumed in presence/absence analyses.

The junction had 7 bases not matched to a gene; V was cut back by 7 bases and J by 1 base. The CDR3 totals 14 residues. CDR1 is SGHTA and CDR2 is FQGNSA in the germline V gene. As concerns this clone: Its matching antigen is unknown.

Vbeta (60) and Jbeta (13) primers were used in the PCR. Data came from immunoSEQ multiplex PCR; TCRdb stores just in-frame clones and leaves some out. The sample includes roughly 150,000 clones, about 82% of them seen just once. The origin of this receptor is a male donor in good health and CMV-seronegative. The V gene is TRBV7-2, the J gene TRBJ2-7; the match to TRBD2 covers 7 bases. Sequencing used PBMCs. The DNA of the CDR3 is TGTGCCAGCACCAACATCGGGGGGTCCTACGAGCAGTACTTC. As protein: CASTNIGGSYEQYF.